The text below deals with one T cell receptor beta chain. This clone showed up just a few times. This clone's antigen is unknown. No base-level quality is on record; no much larger clone is a single base apart. V is clipped by 0 bases and J by 8 bases, and the sequence between their germline boundaries is 14 bases long. The CDR3 runs 16 residues from the cysteine to the phenylalanine. Only the CDR3 DNA is retained, 48 bases long and in frame from the first base. The germline V gene gives CDR1 as MNHEY and CDR2 as SVGAGI. The sample originates from a study of blood T cell repertoires in COVID-19 (dated by TCRdb to 2020 to 2021). Background on the whole study: The collaborator samples originated in the United States, Italy and Spain and spanned the acute and convalescent phases of COVID-19. The prospective study material was composed of cDNA or gDNA derived from T cells, B-cell-depleted T cells, or PBMCs. Deeply sampled blood TCRbeta repertoires from subjects exposed to, actively infected with, or recovered from COVID-19 were included in the dataset. The repertoires were released in a freely available public database meant as a resource for research on the immune response to SARS-CoV-2. Samples came from the ongoing ImmuneRACE study (first 160 participants) plus 1,254 subjects from 6 global collaborators. Nearly every sample came with metadata listing a de-identified subject ID, COVID-19 status, age in years and sex. Where HLA class I and class II types were available, the types were taken from metadata supplied by the sample provider, not from assay-based typing. Findings and caveats that apply to the study as a whole: The amount of clinical and demographic metadata varied by source and participant and was provided uncurated.

Enrolling through a virtual design, the prospective study's participants ranged in age from roughly 18 to 95 years and lived across roughly 23 United States geographic areas. To assign participants to cohorts, the prospective study relied on clinical history that participants themselves reported in a screening survey and a study questionnaire. A participant counted as exposed if, within 2 weeks of entering the study, that participant had been in contact with someone who had a PCR-confirmed or clinician-diagnosed COVID-19 case. In the prospective study, mobile phlebotomists collected whole blood, serum and a nasopharyngeal or oropharyngeal swab from each participant. Additional blood draws and questionnaires over an approximately two-month period could optionally be provided by prospective study participants. Prospective study blood samples were shipped either frozen or at room temperature before DNA extraction.

The immunoSEQ Assay, a bias-controlled multiplex PCR, was used to amplify TCRbeta CDR3 regions from genomic DNA. The study's own analysis went as follows. Nucleated cell counts per sample were estimated from amplification of reference gene primers within the assay. To quantify the absolute abundance of each unique TCRbeta CDR3 rearrangement, sequence reads were collapsed and filtered. For each sample, productive Simpson clonality was calculated by taking the square root of Simpson's diversity index across productive rearrangements. Sourced from immuneACCESS, this table was stored by TCRdb with only in-frame sequences that have V and J called. A share of the clones is absent; for the studies checked, an unresolved V gene accounts for under half, and the remainder has no known explanation. V and J calls and clone size are copied from that table; D and trimming were computed from the DNA. This sample gives about 430,000 clones in total; 88% of them show up just once. The ten top clones hold about 1.5% of the sample.

The chain employs TRBV6-5 and TRBJ1-6, with the D gene too uncertain to name. The receptor comes from a woman younger than 30 who had been exposed to COVID-19. The sequencing input was PBMCs or T cells enriched from blood (not recorded which). The nucleotide sequence is given as TGTGCCAGCAGTTACTCGCTCCGAGCGGGTTATTCACCCCTCCACTTT. Its coded protein is CASSYSLRAGYSPLHF.